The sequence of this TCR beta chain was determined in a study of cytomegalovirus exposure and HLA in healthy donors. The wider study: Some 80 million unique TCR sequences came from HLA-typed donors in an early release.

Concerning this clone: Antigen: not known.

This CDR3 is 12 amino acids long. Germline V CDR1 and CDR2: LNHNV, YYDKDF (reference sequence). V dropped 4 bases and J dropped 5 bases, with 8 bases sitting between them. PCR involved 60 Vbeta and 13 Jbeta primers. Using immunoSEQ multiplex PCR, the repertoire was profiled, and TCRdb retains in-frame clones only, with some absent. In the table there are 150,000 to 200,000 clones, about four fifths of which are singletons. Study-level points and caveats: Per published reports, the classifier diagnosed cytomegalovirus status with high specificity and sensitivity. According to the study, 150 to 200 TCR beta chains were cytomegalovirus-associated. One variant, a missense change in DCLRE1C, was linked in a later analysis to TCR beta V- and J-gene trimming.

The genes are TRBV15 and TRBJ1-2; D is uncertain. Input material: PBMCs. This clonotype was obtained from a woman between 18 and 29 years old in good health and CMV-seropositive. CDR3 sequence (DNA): TGTGCCACCAGCATGTCCGGGTATGGCTACACCTTC. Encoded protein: CATSMSGYGYTF.